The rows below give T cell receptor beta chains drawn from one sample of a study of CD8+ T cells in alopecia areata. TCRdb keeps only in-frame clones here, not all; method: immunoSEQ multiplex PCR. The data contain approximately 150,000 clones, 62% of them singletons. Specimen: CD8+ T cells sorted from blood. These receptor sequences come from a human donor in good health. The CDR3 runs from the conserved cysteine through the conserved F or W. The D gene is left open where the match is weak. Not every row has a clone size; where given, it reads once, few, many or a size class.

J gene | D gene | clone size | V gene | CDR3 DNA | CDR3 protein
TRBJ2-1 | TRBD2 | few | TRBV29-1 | TGCAGCCTCCGACTAGCGGGAGCTTACAATGAGCAGTTCTTC | CSLRLAGAYNEQFF
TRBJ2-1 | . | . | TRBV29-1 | TGCAGCGTTATAGCGGTGAAACCGGACGAGTTCTTC | CSVIAVKPDEFF
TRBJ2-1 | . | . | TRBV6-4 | TGTGCCAGCAGACCCGGATCGGGTCTGGGAGAGCAGTTCTTC | CASRPGSGLGEQFF
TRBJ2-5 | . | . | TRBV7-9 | TGTGCCAGCAGCTTAAACAGAAACCAAGAGACCCAGTACTTC | CASSLNRNQETQYF
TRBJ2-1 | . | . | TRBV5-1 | TGCGCCAGCAGCGGGGATACAGACAATGAGCAGTTCTTC | CASSGDTDNEQFF
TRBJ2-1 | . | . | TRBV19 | TGTGCCAGTAGTAGGACTAAGGGTGAGCAGTTCTTC | CASSRTKGEQFF
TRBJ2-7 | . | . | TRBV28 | TGTGCCAGCAGTACCGGGACCTACGAGCAGTACTTC | CASSTGTYEQYF
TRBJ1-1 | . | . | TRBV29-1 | TGCAGTGCCCGGACAAGGGTCGCAGCTTTCTTT | CSARTRVAAFF
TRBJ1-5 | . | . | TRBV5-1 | TGCGCCAGCAGCTTGCCGACGGAAGATAGCAATCAGCCCCAGCATTTT | CASSLPTEDSNQPQHF
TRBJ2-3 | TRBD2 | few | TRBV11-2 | TGTGCCAGCAGCTTAGAACCACTGGAACTAGCGGGTGCCACAGATACGCAGTATTTT | CASSLEPLELAGATDTQYF
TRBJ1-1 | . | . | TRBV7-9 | TGTGCCAGCAGCATGGGACGGTGGGGCATGAACACTGAAGCTTTCTTT | CASSMGRWGMNTEAFF
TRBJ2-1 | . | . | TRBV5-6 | TGTGCCAGCAGCTGGGCTGGACCGCCAGATTACAATGAGCAGTTCTTC | CASSWAGPPDYNEQFF
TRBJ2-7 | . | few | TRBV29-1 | TGCAGCGTTGATGGGGGATACGAGCAGTACTTC | CSVDGGYEQYF
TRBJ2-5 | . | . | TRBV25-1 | TGTGCCACCCTGCAAGAGACCCAGTACTTC | CATLQETQYF
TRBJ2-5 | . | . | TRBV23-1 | TGCGCCAGCAGTCCCTCCCCCGGCAGCGGGGAGACCCAGTACTTC | CASSPSPGSGETQYF
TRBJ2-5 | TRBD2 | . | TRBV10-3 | TGTGCCATCAGTGAGTCGAGATTAGCGGGGGAGACCCAGTACTTC | CAISESRLAGETQYF
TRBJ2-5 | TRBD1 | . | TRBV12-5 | TGTGCTAGTGGTTTGGGACAGGGTCGGGAGACCCAGTACTTC | CASGLGQGRETQYF
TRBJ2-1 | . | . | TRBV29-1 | TGCAGCGCCTGGGGAGGAAACAATGAGCAGTTCTTC | CSAWGGNNEQFF
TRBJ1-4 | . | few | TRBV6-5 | TGTGCCAGCAGTGGCCTGAGGGGGGCTAATGAAAAACTGTTTTTT | CASSGLRGANEKLFF
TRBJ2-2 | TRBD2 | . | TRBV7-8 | TGTGCCAGCAGCCTACTCGGGGGACTAGCGTCTTCAAGATCCGGGGAGCTGTTTTTT | CASSLLGGLASSRSGELFF
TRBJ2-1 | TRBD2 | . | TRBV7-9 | TGTGCCAGCAGCTCCTCCCGGGCTAGCGGAAATGAGCAGTTCTTC | CASSSSRASGNEQFF
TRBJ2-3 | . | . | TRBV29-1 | TGCAGCGTGACCCACCGGGACTCCAAGAGCCGAGTCACAGATACGCAGTATTTT | CSVTHRDSKSRVTDTQYF
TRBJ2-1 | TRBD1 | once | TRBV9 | TGTGCCAGCAGCAGGGGACAGGGTCCTGGCTATGAGCAGTTCTTC | CASSRGQGPGYEQFF
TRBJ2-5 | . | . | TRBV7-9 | TGTGCCAGCAGCCCATTCCAGGGGGAGACCCAGTACTTC | CASSPFQGETQYF
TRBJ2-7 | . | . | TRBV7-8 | TGTGCCAGCAGCTTAGACGGCGGGACCATCTCCTACGAGCAGTACTTC | CASSLDGGTISYEQYF
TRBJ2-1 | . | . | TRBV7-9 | TGTGCCAGCAGCGGGGGCCAAGAGAGGCGTGAGCAGTTCTTC | CASSGGQERREQFF
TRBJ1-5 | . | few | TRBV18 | TGTGCCAGCTCACCCATGCGCGGTCAGCCCCAGCATTTT | CASSPMRGQPQHF
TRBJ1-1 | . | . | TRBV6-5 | TGTGCCAGCAGTTATCCAGGGGCCAACACTGAAGCTTTCTTT | CASSYPGANTEAFF
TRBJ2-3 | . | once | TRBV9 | TGTGCCAGCAGCCCTCAGGACGGTAAGCTGTATTTT | CASSPQDGKLYF
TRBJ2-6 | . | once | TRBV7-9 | TGTGCCAGCAGCTCAACGGCGATAAGGGGTGCCGGGGCCAACGTCCTGACTTTC | CASSSTAIRGAGANVLTF
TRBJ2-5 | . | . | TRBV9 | TGTGCCAGCAGCTTACAGGGTCTTAGGGAGACCCAGTACTTC | CASSLQGLRETQYF
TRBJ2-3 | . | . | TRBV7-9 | TGTGCCAGCAGCTTAGCGGCAGGGCGCACAGATACGCAGTATTTT | CASSLAAGRTDTQYF
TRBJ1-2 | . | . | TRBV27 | TGTGCCAGCAGCAACGGCGGGGGGATCAATGGCTACACCTTC | CASSNGGGINGYTF
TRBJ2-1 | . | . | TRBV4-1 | TGCGCCAGCAGCCGCGAGGGGGTCCGGCCTGAGCAGTTCTTC | CASSREGVRPEQFF
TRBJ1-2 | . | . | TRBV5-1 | TGCGCCAGCAGCTTGGATCCGAATGGCTACACCTTC | CASSLDPNGYTF
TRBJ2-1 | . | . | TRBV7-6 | TGTGCCAGCAGCTTAGCGCAAAACAATGAGCAGTTCTTC | CASSLAQNNEQFF
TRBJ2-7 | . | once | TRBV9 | TGTGCCAGCGGGCCGGGACACGCGTACGAGCAGTACTTC | CASGPGHAYEQYF
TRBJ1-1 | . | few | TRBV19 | TGTGCCAGTAGCGCGGGGAACACTGAAGCTTTCTTT | CASSAGNTEAFF
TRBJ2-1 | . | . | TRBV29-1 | TGCAGCGCGAACCACAATGAGCAGTTCTTC | CSANHNEQFF
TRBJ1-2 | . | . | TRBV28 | TGTGCCAGCAGTGACCTAACCGGGAGGGGCTACACCTTC | CASSDLTGRGYTF
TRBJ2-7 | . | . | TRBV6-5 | TGTGCCAGCAGCACGACCGGGACGGGTACAATGGGGCAGTACTTC | CASSTTGTGTMGQYF
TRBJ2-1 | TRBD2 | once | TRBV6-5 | TGTGCCAGCAGTCAACTAGCGGGAGGGCCCTATGAGCAGTTCTTC | CASSQLAGGPYEQFF
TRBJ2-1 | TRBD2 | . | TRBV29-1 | TGCAGCGTTGAACCCACGACTAGCGGGTACAATGAGCAGTTCTTC | CSVEPTTSGYNEQFF